What follows are 22 T cell receptor beta chains derived from one specimen sequenced in a study of CD8+ T cells in alopecia areata (dated by TCRdb to 2016 to 2018). Library preparation was by the immunoSEQ multiplex PCR assay. For TCR sequencing, RNA was extracted from every sample and reverse transcribed into cDNA to serve as template. TCRdb stores this immuneACCESS table with in-frame sequences only. Part of the clones is absent; in the studies checked, under half of the shortfall reflects unresolved V genes, and no reason is known for the rest. The sample table contains around 270,000 clones; only one count was recorded for roughly 60% of them. The leading ten clones occupy around 1.8% of the sample. The intended sense of this specimen's time point label: less than 25 weeks on oral tofacitinib. Per the publication, the treatment or condition label means: oral pan-JAK inhibitor, 5-10 mg twice daily.

Sequenced material: CD4+ T cells sorted from blood, taken at week 24, from a patient treated with tofacitinib. The receptor source for this set is a human donor with alopecia areata.

This clone has just a few counts. This chain joins TRBV10-3 and TRBJ2-5; no clear D gene. Between the trimmed V and J ends, which lost 10 bases and 3 bases, there was a span of 9 bases. Germline V gene lookup returns CDR1 ENHRY and CDR2 SYGVKD. The length of the CDR3 is 11 residues. In nucleotides, the CDR3 is TGTGCCACAAGGACGGAAGAGACCCAGTACTTC. Protein sequence: CATRTEETQYF.

With regard to this clone: The sample holds other DNA sequences that translate to the same CDR3. The rearrangement uses TRBV30 and TRBJ1-5; D unclear. Germline V CDR1 and CDR2: GTSNPN, SVGIG (reference sequence). Trimming took 0 bases from V and 1 from J, leaving 4 bases between them. The CDR3 totals 13 residues. This CDR3 is CAWSVNSNQPQHF. Written as DNA, the CDR3 is TGTGCCTGGAGTGTAAACAGCAATCAGCCCCAGCATTTT. The variable domain in full, completed from reference TRBV30 and TRBJ1-5, reads SQTIHQWPATLVQPVGSPLSLECTVEGTSNPNLYWYRQAAGRGLQLLFYSVGIGQISSEVPQNLSASRPQDRQFILSSKKLLLSDSGFYLCAWSVNSNQPQHFGDGTRLSIL.

The rearrangement uses TRBV7-9 and TRBJ1-4, with 7 positions matching TRBD1. The ends lost 5 bases at V and 8 bases at J; junction bases unmatched: 11. Germline-derived CDR1 and CDR2 are SEHNR and FQNEAQ (reference sequence). The CDR3 loop spans 15 amino acids. CDR3 bases: TGTGCCAGCAGCCTACAGGGGCGGGCTGGGGAAAAACTGTTTTTT. Amino acids: CASSLQGRAGEKLFF.

The chain recombines TRBV4-1 with TRBJ1-4; D not certain. This CDR3 is built from 16 residues. Germline lookup yields CDR1 MGHRA and CDR2 YSYEKL. The V end lost 4 bases, the J end lost 5 bases, and 17 bases lay between the germline ends. CDR3: CASSLTSTRENEKLFF. The CDR3 nucleotides are TGCGCCAGCAGCCTCACGTCGACTAGGGAAAATGAAAAACTGTTTTTT.

J is TRBJ2-1 and V is TRBV29-1; 9 bases agree with TRBD2. The length of the CDR3 is 13 residues. The germline V gene has CDR1 SQVTM and CDR2 ANQGSEA. V shed 5 bases and J 7 bases; nucleotides not matched to a gene: 6. The CDR3 nucleotides are TGCAGCGTTAAGGGACTAGCACTGAATGAGCAGTTCTTC. Amino acid sequence: CSVKGLALNEQFF.

This clone has a single count. The chain carries TRBV2 and TRBJ1-5; tentative D call: TRBD1 (6 bases). V lost 7 bases and J 7 bases, leaving 11 bases between the germline ends. Germline V gene lookup returns CDR1 SNHLY and CDR2 FYNNEI. The CDR3 runs 12 residues. This chain's CDR3 is CASNRERQPQHF. The CDR3 DNA sequence: TGTGCCAGCAACAGGGAAAGGCAGCCCCAGCATTTT.

This clone was observed a handful of times. This chain joins TRBV5-1 and TRBJ2-1; TRBD2 is a possible D gene (5 bases). The CDR3 is 17 amino acids. Germline CDR1 is SGHRS and CDR2 is YFSETQ. Trimming shortened V by 0 bases and J by 9 bases, and 22 bases separated the two germline ends. This chain's CDR3 is CASSLEGRVRIVSEQFF. For the CDR3, the DNA is TGCGCCAGCAGCTTGGAAGGGCGGGTAAGGATCGTTAGTGAGCAGTTCTTC.

The chain carries TRBV9 and TRBJ1-2; no clear D gene. V was cut by 7 bases and J by 0 bases, with 16 bases left in between. CDR3 length: 15 residues. CDR1 is SGDLS, CDR2 YYNGEE, per germline. In nucleotides, the CDR3 is TGTGCCAGCTCCCAGGCGGGGTTTCCTAACTATGGCTACACCTTC. Translating gives CASSQAGFPNYGYTF.

This clone was observed a handful of times. The chain employs TRBV5-4 and TRBJ2-2; D remains ambiguous. This CDR3 has 13 residues. Germline-derived CDR1 and CDR2 are SGHNT and YYREEE (reference sequence). The V end lost 0 bases, the J end lost 4 bases, and 4 bases lay between the germline ends. The CDR3 protein is CASSLGSTGELFF. CDR3 DNA: TGTGCCAGCAGCTTGGGGAGCACCGGGGAGCTGTTTTTT.

This sequence joins TRBV5-1 and TRBJ1-2, with a possible D match to TRBD1 (5 bases). Trimming pared 4 bases from V and 1 base from J, leaving 14 bases between. Germline loops: CDR1 SGHRS, CDR2 YFSETQ. This CDR3 is built from 15 residues. The CDR3 protein is CASSPNGGFNYGYTF. The CDR3 nucleotides read TGCGCCAGCAGCCCGAACGGGGGGTTTAACTATGGCTACACCTTC.

The J gene is TRBJ2-5, the V gene TRBV11-2; D gene unclear. The CDR3 length is 15 residues. Germline CDR1 SGHAT, CDR2 FQNNGV. V shed 3 bases and J shed 5 bases, with 16 bases lying between them. The CDR3 loop reads CASSLLQTSGETQYF. CDR3 nucleotide sequence: TGTGCCAGCAGCTTGCTACAGACCAGTGGGGAGACCCAGTACTTC.

This clone was counted only a few times. The gene calls are TRBV29-1 and TRBJ1-5; 9 bases fit TRBD1. Trimming cost V 4 bases and J 4 bases; bases outside gene matches: 2. CDR1 is SQVTM and CDR2 is ANQGSEA in the germline V gene. This CDR3 has 13 residues. DNA of the CDR3: TGCAGCGTTGTAGGACAGGGGAATCAGCCCCAGCATTTT. Translation: CSVVGQGNQPQHF.

The rearrangement joins TRBV5-4 to TRBJ1-2; possible D gene TRBD1, 5 bases. V lost 0 bases to trimming and J lost 1 base, with 10 bases between them. The germline V gene encodes CDR1 SGHNT and CDR2 YYREEE (reference sequence). The length of the CDR3 is 15 residues. The CDR3 spells CASSLVGGSNYGYTF. The CDR3 DNA reads as TGTGCCAGCAGCTTGGTGGGGGGTAGTAACTATGGCTACACCTTC.

J is TRBJ2-6 and V is TRBV19; 7 bases are a match to TRBD1. The trim removed 10 bases at V and 2 bases at J, leaving 11 bases unmatched. There are 16 residues in the CDR3. Germline values: CDR1 LNHDA, CDR2 SQIVND (reference sequence). The CDR3: CATQTGDETGANVLTF. CDR3 DNA: TGTGCCACCCAAACAGGGGATGAAACTGGGGCCAACGTCCTGACTTTC. Full variable domain (rest looked up from reference TRBV19 and TRBJ2-6): DGGITQSPKYLFRKEGQNVTLSCEQNLNHDAMYWYRQDPGQGLRLIYYSQIVNDFQKGDIAEGYSVSREKKESFPLTVTSAQKNPTAFYLCATQTGDETGANVLTFGAGSRLTVL.

The gene calls are TRBV30 and TRBJ2-7, with D tentatively TRBD2 (6 bases). CDR3 length equals 15 residues. In germline, CDR1 is GTSNPN, CDR2 SVGIG (reference sequence). V lost 3 bases to trimming and J lost 6 bases, with 21 bases between them. The DNA of the CDR3 is TGTGCCTGGAGCCGACTAAGGGGTGGAGGGGCCGAGCAGTACTTC. Its protein product is CAWSRLRGGGAEQYF.

The table lists this clone with a few counts. V is TRBV9 and J is TRBJ1-2; 8 bases are a match to TRBD1. The CDR3 spans 15 residues. Germline loops: CDR1 SGDLS, CDR2 YYNGEE. V lost 4 bases, J lost 3 bases, and 8 bases stayed unmatched. CDR3 residues: CASSPGQATDYGYTF. The CDR3, as DNA: TGTGCCAGCAGCCCGGGACAGGCCACGGACTATGGCTACACCTTC. Full variable domain (outside the CDR3, taken from reference TRBV9 and TRBJ1-2): DSGVTQTPKHLITATGQRVTLRCSPRSGDLSVYWYQQSLDQGLQFLIQYYNGEERAKGNILERFSAQQFPDLHSELNLSSLELGDSALYFCASSPGQATDYGYTFGSGTRLTVV.

The DNA for the CDR3 is TGTGCCAGCAGCCAACGGCCCAGGGAAAACTATGGCTACACCTTC. It codes for CASSQRPRENYGYTF. The chain links TRBV4-2 to TRBJ1-2, with a weak D call TRBD1 (5 bases). This CDR3 is 15 amino acids long. Germline V gene sequence: CDR1 LGHNA, CDR2 YNFKEQ. The ends were cut back, 2 bases at V and 2 bases at J, with 12 bases in the middle.

This chain joins TRBV4-2 and TRBJ1-2; D perhaps matches TRBD1 (6 bases). There are 15 residues in the CDR3. Germline assignment: CDR1 LGHNA and CDR2 YNFKEQ. V lost 1 base to trimming and J lost 4 bases, with 13 bases between them. The CDR3, as DNA: TGTGCCAGCAGCCAAGGGGACACCCCCGGCTATGGCTACACCTTC. It encodes CASSQGDTPGYGYTF.

As for this clone: This specimen includes other DNA sequences encoding the same CDR3. CDR3 loop: CASSPGSGANVLTF. CDR3 DNA sequence: TGCGCCAGCAGCCCGGGGTCCGGGGCCAACGTCCTGACTTTC. The gene calls are TRBV4-1 and TRBJ2-6, with D perhaps matching TRBD2 (5 bases). Germline CDR1 is MGHRA and CDR2 is YSYEKL. The CDR3 extends over 14 amino acids. Trimming left V 4 bases short and J 4 bases short, with 8 bases between.

The J gene is TRBJ2-5, the V gene TRBV30; 8 nucleotides line up with TRBD1. Per germline, CDR1 GTSNPN and CDR2 SVGIG (reference sequence). The CDR3 covers 12 residues. Trimming cost V 5 bases and J 5 bases; bases outside gene matches: 4. The CDR3 bases are TGTGCCTGGGACAGGGGAACGGAGACCCAGTACTTC. This codes for CAWDRGTETQYF.

The chain is built from TRBV9 and TRBJ2-7; D not resolved. Germline V gene lookup returns CDR1 SGDLS and CDR2 YYNGEE. This CDR3 is built from 14 residues. The germline V and J ends were trimmed by 3 bases and 0 bases, with 10 bases remaining between them. The chain's CDR3 is CASSGHSSSYEQYF. In DNA form, the CDR3 reads TGTGCCAGCAGCGGACACAGCAGCTCCTACGAGCAGTACTTC.

The chain employs TRBV29-1 and TRBJ1-2; D gene unclear. V lost 1 base to trimming and J lost 2 bases, with 14 bases between them. This CDR3 is 15 amino acids long. Looked up from germline, CDR1 is SQVTM and CDR2 is ANQGSEA. In nucleotides, the CDR3 is TGCAGCGTTGAAGTATACAACAGAGGGAACTATGGCTACACCTTC. Residues: CSVEVYNRGNYGYTF.